This TCR beta chain derives from a study of blood T cell repertoires in COVID-19. Across the study: COVID-19 samples collected from the United States, Italy and Spain covered acute and convalescent phases. Nucleic acid was either cDNA or gDNA, and it came from T cells, B-cell-depleted T cells, or PBMCs.

As processed by the authors: For nucleated cells, counts were estimated from reference gene primer amplification. Libraries were prepared by immunoSEQ multiplex PCR; TCRdb keeps only in-frame clonotypes and omits some of them. V, J and clone size were drawn from that table, and D and trimming were deduced from the DNA. The sample contains around 200,000 clones, approximately 84% of which appear only once. This CDR3 has 15 residues. The V end lost 8 bases, the J end lost 2 bases, and 19 bases lay between the germline ends. Per germline, CDR1 SNHLY and CDR2 FYNNEI. The chain couples TRBV2 to TRBJ2-7; D may be TRBD2 (5 bases). Sequencing was performed on peripheral blood. This TCR was recovered from a woman older than 75 with acute or convalescent COVID-19. CDR3 amino acids: CASSPSPSGPYEQYF. As DNA, the CDR3 is TGTGCCAGCTCCCCTTCCCCCAGCGGCCCCTACGAGCAGTACTTC.